Sequencing of this T cell receptor (beta chain) was carried out in a study of Graves' ophthalmopathy and Graves' hyperthyroidism. Points from the study as a whole: Ophthalmopathy and stable hyperthyroidism were discriminated by a 13-signature model, with roughly 90% sensitivity and under 84% specificity.

Amplified material comprised TCR beta CDR3 regions derived from RNA transcripts. RT-PCR with HTBI primers came first, then second-round multiplex PCR. TCRdb used MiXCR to reprocess the multiplex PCR reads, holding one entry per CDR3 protein. The top ten hold around 10% of the sample, which has over a million distinct CDR3 sequences, about two fifths seen once. Diagnoses were established from clinical symptoms, serum thyroxine, TRAb, thyroid ultrasound and orbital computed tomography. There are 18 residues in the CDR3. In germline, CDR1 is SEHNR, CDR2 FQNEAQ (reference sequence). V gave up 5 bases and J gave up 2 bases; unmatched junction bases: 10. As regards this clonotype: The antigen is undetermined.

The sequenced sample was peripheral blood or thyroid tissue (not recorded which). The origin of this receptor is an adult man with Graves' hyperthyroidism. The genes are TRBV7-9 and TRBJ2-2; 11 bases agree with TRBD2. The CDR3 bases are TGTGCCAGCAGCCCCAAGCCTAGCGGGGGGCCTAACACCGGGGAGCTGTTTTTT. Encoded protein: CASSPKPSGGPNTGELFF.